The rows below give T cell receptor beta chains drawn from one sample of a study of regulatory T cells in long-lasting Graves disease. Each CDR3 protein is one row after TCRdb ran MiXCR on the multiplex PCR reads. The data hold 620,000 or so distinct CDR3 sequences, with roughly 15% observed a single time. These data are also associated with another study on T cells in Graves' hyperthyroidism and ophthalmopathy.

Specimen: peripheral blood mononuclear cells (PBMCs), collected at new diagnosis, from a patient treated with antithyroid drugs. The source is a woman younger than 45 with Graves disease. CDR3s include the opening cysteine and the closing phenylalanine or tryptophan. The order of the fields is CDR3 protein, CDR3 DNA, CDR3 length, clone size, D gene, V gene, J gene. D genes are given only for firm matches. Some rows have no size entry. The others give once, few or many, or a class for an expanded clone.

CDR3: CASSFGGTGDREQYF; DNA: TGTGCCAGCAGTTTTGGGGGGACAGGGGATCGCGAGCAGTACTTC; length: 15; size: many; D: TRBD1; V: TRBV28; J: TRBJ2-7
CDR3: CASSPGTPEAFF; DNA: TGTGCCAGCAGCCCAGGGACCCCTGAAGCTTTCTTT; length: 12; size: many; D: -; V: TRBV6-1; J: TRBJ1-1
CDR3: CASSPYGGATGELFF; DNA: TGTGCCAGCAGCCCCTACGGCGGGGCCACCGGGGAGCTGTTTTTT; length: 15; size: -; D: -; V: TRBV11-3; J: TRBJ2-2
CDR3: CASRRQGDTEAFF; DNA: TGTGCCAGCAGGCGACAGGGAGACACTGAAGCTTTCTTT; length: 13; size: many; D: TRBD1; V: TRBV11-2; J: TRBJ1-1
CDR3: CASSPLAGGKAYEQYF; DNA: TGTGCCAGCAGCCCCCTAGCGGGAGGAAAGGCCTACGAGCAGTACTTC; length: 16; size: -; D: TRBD2; V: TRBV7-2; J: TRBJ2-7
CDR3: CASMGFGHTTDTQYF; DNA: TGTGCCAGCATGGGTTTTGGACACACCACAGATACGCAGTATTTT; length: 15; size: many; D: -; V: TRBV2; J: TRBJ2-3
CDR3: CASKGTDGQPQHF; DNA: TGTGCCAGCAAAGGGACGGATGGGCAGCCCCAGCATTTT; length: 13; size: many; D: -; V: TRBV12-3/TRBV12-4; J: TRBJ1-5
CDR3: CASSNVGGIDTEAFF; DNA: TGTGCCAGCAGTAATGTAGGGGGGATCGACACTGAAGCTTTCTTT; length: 15; size: many; D: -; V: TRBV12-3/TRBV12-4; J: TRBJ1-1
CDR3: CAGSLYRVPGELFF; DNA: TGTGCCGGCAGTCTTTACAGGGTCCCCGGGGAGCTGTTTTTT; length: 14; size: -; D: -; V: TRBV12-3/TRBV12-4; J: TRBJ2-2
CDR3: CASRPRDRGRETQYF; DNA: TGTGCCAGCAGGCCCCGGGACAGGGGTCGGGAGACCCAGTACTTC; length: 15; size: few; D: TRBD1; V: TRBV7-9; J: TRBJ2-5
CDR3: CASSPSGPRAYNEQFF; DNA: TGTGCCAGTAGTCCTTCCGGCCCCAGGGCCTACAATGAGCAGTTCTTC; length: 16; size: many; D: -; V: TRBV19; J: TRBJ2-1
CDR3: CASSFEGAYGYTF; DNA: TGTGCCAGCAGCTTCGAGGGGGCGTATGGCTACACCTTC; length: 13; size: -; D: TRBD1; V: TRBV7-9; J: TRBJ1-2
CDR3: CASSPISVSGQPQHF; DNA: TGTGCCAGCAGCCCGATATCGGTTTCAGGGCAGCCCCAGCATTTT; length: 15; size: many; D: -; V: TRBV2; J: TRBJ1-5
CDR3: CSAEMVGRSYGYTF; DNA: TGCAGCGCAGAGATGGTCGGACGCAGCTATGGCTACACCTTC; length: 14; size: -; D: -; V: TRBV29-1; J: TRBJ1-2
CDR3: CASQTISGPYEQYF; DNA: TGTGCCAGCCAAACAATTAGCGGACCCTACGAGCAGTACTTC; length: 14; size: many; D: -; V: TRBV7-8; J: TRBJ2-7
CDR3: CASSGKDAVADTQYF; DNA: TGTGCCAGCAGCGGGAAGGACGCGGTCGCAGATACGCAGTATTTT; length: 15; size: few; D: -; V: TRBV9; J: TRBJ2-3
CDR3: CATRLRGSTYGYTF; DNA: TGTGCCACCAGACTCAGGGGATCCACCTATGGCTACACCTTC; length: 14; size: many; D: -; V: TRBV2; J: TRBJ1-2
CDR3: CASSRGLAGDSYFEQYF; DNA: TGTGCCAGCAGTCGGGGACTAGCGGGAGACTCTTACTTCGAGCAGTACTTC; length: 17; size: -; D: TRBD2; V: TRBV2; J: TRBJ2-7
CDR3: CASSLAQTANNEKLFF; DNA: TGTGCCAGCAGCTTAGCGCAGACGGCTAATAATGAAAAACTGTTTTTT; length: 16; size: -; D: -; V: TRBV7-9; J: TRBJ1-4
CDR3: CASAQGDYSNQPQHF; DNA: TGTGCCAGTGCTCAGGGGGATTATAGCAATCAGCCCCAGCATTTT; length: 15; size: many; D: TRBD1; V: TRBV2; J: TRBJ1-5
CDR3: CSARDRNAYEQYF; DNA: TGCAGTGCTCGGGACAGGAATGCCTACGAGCAGTACTTC; length: 13; size: -; D: TRBD1; V: TRBV20-1; J: TRBJ2-7
CDR3: CASSQAGTTTYNEQFF; DNA: TGCGCCAGCAGCCAGGCAGGGACTACAACCTACAATGAGCAGTTCTTC; length: 16; size: -; D: TRBD2; V: TRBV4-1; J: TRBJ2-1
CDR3: CASSLLAKETQYF; DNA: TGTGCCAGCAGTTTACTAGCGAAAGAGACCCAGTACTTC; length: 13; size: many; D: TRBD2; V: TRBV5-4; J: TRBJ2-5
CDR3: CASSFLGPLHF; DNA: TGTGCCAGCAGTTTTTTGGGACCCCTCCACTTT; length: 11; size: many; D: -; V: TRBV28; J: TRBJ1-6
CDR3: CASSPWGAGQPQHF; DNA: TGTGCCAGCAGTCCCTGGGGGGCCGGTCAGCCCCAGCATTTT; length: 14; size: many; D: -; V: TRBV27; J: TRBJ1-5
CDR3: CASSFGTSVTDTQYF; DNA: TGTGCCAGCAGCTTCGGGACTAGTGTTACAGATACGCAGTATTTT; length: 15; size: -; D: TRBD2; V: TRBV7-9; J: TRBJ2-3
CDR3: CASSLNTDTQYF; DNA: TGTGCCAGCAGCCTAAACACAGATACGCAGTATTTT; length: 12; size: many; D: -; V: TRBV28; J: TRBJ2-3
CDR3: CASSLQETDGYTF; DNA: TGTGCCAGCAGTCTTCAAGAGACAGATGGCTACACCTTC; length: 13; size: -; D: -; V: TRBV7-6; J: TRBJ1-2
CDR3: CSVGTSGRYEQFF; DNA: TGCAGCGTTGGGACTAGCGGGAGGTATGAGCAGTTCTTC; length: 13; size: many; D: TRBD2; V: TRBV29-1; J: TRBJ2-1
CDR3: CASSTTGGNTGELFF; DNA: TGCGCCAGCAGCACGACAGGGGGGAACACCGGGGAGCTGTTTTTT; length: 15; size: few; D: TRBD1; V: TRBV10-2; J: TRBJ2-2
CDR3: CASSRASGEKLFF; DNA: TGTGCCAGCAGTCGAGCCAGCGGAGAAAAACTGTTTTTT; length: 13; size: many; D: -; V: TRBV7-9; J: TRBJ1-4
CDR3: CASSVGVGAENQPQHF; DNA: TGTGCCAGCAGCGTAGGAGTAGGGGCAGAAAATCAGCCCCAGCATTTT; length: 16; size: few; D: -; V: TRBV9; J: TRBJ1-5
CDR3: CASSPGERRAFF; DNA: TGTGCCAGCAGCCCGGGGGAACGGCGGGCTTTCTTT; length: 12; size: many; D: -; V: TRBV7-9; J: TRBJ1-1
CDR3: CASSPKEWSGTEAFF; DNA: TGTGCCAGCTCACCAAAAGAATGGAGTGGCACTGAAGCTTTCTTT; length: 15; size: -; D: -; V: TRBV18; J: TRBJ1-1
CDR3: CASSPQGAVKNTEAFF; DNA: TGTGCCAGCAGCCCTCAGGGGGCGGTTAAGAACACTGAAGCTTTCTTT; length: 16; size: few; D: TRBD1; V: TRBV7-9; J: TRBJ1-1
CDR3: CASSWGSSGANVLTF; DNA: TGTGCCAGCAGTTGGGGCAGCTCTGGGGCCAACGTCCTGACTTTC; length: 15; size: few; D: -; V: TRBV12-3/TRBV12-4; J: TRBJ2-6
CDR3: CASSQDLGWRLADTQYF; DNA: TGCGCCAGCAGCCAAGATTTGGGGTGGAGGCTGGCAGATACGCAGTATTTT; length: 17; size: -; D: -; V: TRBV4-1; J: TRBJ2-3
CDR3: CSARTWSGYTF; DNA: TGCAGTGCTAGAACCTGGAGTGGCTACACCTTC; length: 11; size: few; D: -; V: TRBV20-1; J: TRBJ1-2
CDR3: CASTGQGFDEAFF; DNA: TGTGCCAGCACTGGACAGGGATTCGATGAAGCTTTCTTT; length: 13; size: -; D: TRBD1; V: TRBV28; J: TRBJ1-1
CDR3: CASSLPDRGSGTDTQYF; DNA: TGTGCCAGCAGCTTACCTGACAGGGGGAGTGGCACAGATACGCAGTATTTT; length: 17; size: few; D: TRBD1; V: TRBV7-9; J: TRBJ2-3
CDR3: CASIQDRQGTSLGDTEAFF; DNA: TGTGCCAGCATCCAAGACCGACAGGGAACAAGTTTAGGGGACACTGAAGCTTTCTTT; length: 19; size: -; D: TRBD1; V: TRBV6-1; J: TRBJ1-1
CDR3: CATSRGGREGYEQFF; DNA: TGTGCCACCAGCAGAGGGGGGCGGGAGGGGTATGAGCAGTTCTTC; length: 15; size: few; D: TRBD2; V: TRBV15; J: TRBJ2-1
CDR3: CSPVDGTAFLAGEENEQFF; DNA: TGCAGTCCAGTAGACGGGACAGCATTTCTAGCGGGAGAAGAGAATGAGCAGTTCTTC; length: 19; size: -; D: TRBD2; V: TRBV20-1; J: TRBJ2-1
CDR3: CSATGQLPHEQYF; DNA: TGCAGTGCCACCGGACAGCTGCCCCACGAGCAGTACTTC; length: 13; size: many; D: -; V: TRBV20-1; J: TRBJ2-7
CDR3: CSARPQSNQPQHF; DNA: TGCAGTGCTAGGCCCCAAAGCAATCAGCCCCAGCATTTT; length: 13; size: few; D: -; V: TRBV20-1; J: TRBJ1-5
CDR3: CASSLALADLRDTQYF; DNA: TGTGCCAGCAGCTTAGCTCTAGCGGACCTTCGGGATACGCAGTATTTT; length: 16; size: -; D: TRBD2; V: TRBV7-3; J: TRBJ2-3
CDR3: CASSPHSRGTEAFF; DNA: TGTGCCAGCAGTCCGCACTCCAGGGGTACTGAAGCTTTCTTT; length: 14; size: many; D: -; V: TRBV28; J: TRBJ1-1
CDR3: CASSRSPDTAGTQYF; DNA: TGCGCCAGCAGCCGATCCCCTGACACAGCGGGGACCCAGTACTTC; length: 15; size: few; D: -; V: TRBV5-1; J: TRBJ2-5
CDR3: CASSQGRINSPLHF; DNA: TGTGCCAGCAGTCAAGGACGGATTAATTCACCCCTCCACTTT; length: 14; size: many; D: -; V: TRBV6-1; J: TRBJ1-6
CDR3: CASESIYSMNTEAFF; DNA: TGTGCCAGCGAATCCATTTATTCAATGAACACTGAAGCTTTCTTT; length: 15; size: many; D: -; V: TRBV19; J: TRBJ1-1
CDR3: CASSLFTINALNTEAFF; DNA: TGTGCCAGCTCACTTTTTACCATAAACGCCCTGAACACTGAAGCTTTCTTT; length: 17; size: few; D: -; V: TRBV18; J: TRBJ1-1
CDR3: CASSLKVVGGSSTDTQYF; DNA: TGTGCCAGCAGCTTAAAGGTCGTAGGCGGGAGTAGCACAGATACGCAGTATTTT; length: 18; size: few; D: TRBD2; V: TRBV7-3; J: TRBJ2-3
CDR3: CAWSVGARTGELFF; DNA: TGTGCCTGGAGTGTAGGGGCGAGGACCGGGGAGCTGTTTTTT; length: 14; size: -; D: -; V: TRBV30; J: TRBJ2-2
CDR3: CASSSAGQSYNKQFF; DNA: TGTGCCAGCAGCTCCGCGGGACAGAGCTACAATAAGCAGTTCTTC; length: 15; size: few; D: -; V: TRBV7-2; J: TRBJ2-1
CDR3: CASRQGIGNTIYF; DNA: TGTGCCAGCAGACAGGGGATTGGAAACACCATATATTTT; length: 13; size: -; D: TRBD1; V: TRBV27; J: TRBJ1-3
CDR3: CASSLVSLWAGGLSSYNEQFF; DNA: TGTGCCAGCAGCTTAGTCAGTCTTTGGGCGGGAGGGCTGAGCTCCTACAATGAGCAGTTCTTC; length: 21; size: few; D: TRBD2; V: TRBV7-2; J: TRBJ2-1
CDR3: CASSFDRINTEAFF; DNA: TGTGCCAGCAGTTTTGACAGGATAAACACTGAAGCTTTCTTT; length: 14; size: few; D: -; V: TRBV12-3/TRBV12-4; J: TRBJ1-1